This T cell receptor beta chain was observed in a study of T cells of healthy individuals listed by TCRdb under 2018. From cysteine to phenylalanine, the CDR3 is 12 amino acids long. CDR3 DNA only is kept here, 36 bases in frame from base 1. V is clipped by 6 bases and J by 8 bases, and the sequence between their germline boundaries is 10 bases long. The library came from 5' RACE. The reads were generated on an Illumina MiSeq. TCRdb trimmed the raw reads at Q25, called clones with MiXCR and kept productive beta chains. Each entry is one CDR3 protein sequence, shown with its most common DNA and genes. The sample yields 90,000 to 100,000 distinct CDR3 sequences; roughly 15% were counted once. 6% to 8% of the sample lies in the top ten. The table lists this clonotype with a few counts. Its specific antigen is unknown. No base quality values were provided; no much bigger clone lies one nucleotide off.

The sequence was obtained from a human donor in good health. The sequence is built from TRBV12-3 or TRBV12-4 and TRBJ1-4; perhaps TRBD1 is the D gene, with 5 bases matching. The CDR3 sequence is CASSGHGEKLFF. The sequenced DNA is TGTGCCAGCAGCGGACATGGAGAAAAACTGTTTTTT.